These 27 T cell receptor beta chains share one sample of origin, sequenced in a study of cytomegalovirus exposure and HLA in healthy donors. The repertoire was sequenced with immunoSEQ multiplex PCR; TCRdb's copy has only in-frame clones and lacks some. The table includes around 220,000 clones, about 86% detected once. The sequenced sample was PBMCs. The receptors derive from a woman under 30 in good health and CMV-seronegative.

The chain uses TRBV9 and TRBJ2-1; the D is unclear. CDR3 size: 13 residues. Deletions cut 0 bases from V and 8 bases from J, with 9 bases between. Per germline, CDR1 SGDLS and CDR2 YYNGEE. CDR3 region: CASSVVSAHEQFF. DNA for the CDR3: TGTGCCAGCAGCGTAGTATCAGCGCATGAGCAGTTCTTC.

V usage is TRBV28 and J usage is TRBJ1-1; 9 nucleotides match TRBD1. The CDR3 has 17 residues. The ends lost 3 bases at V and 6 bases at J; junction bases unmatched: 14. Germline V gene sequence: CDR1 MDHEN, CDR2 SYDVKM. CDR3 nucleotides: TGTGCCAGCAGTTTTAGGTCTGGGACAGGGTTTGAACCTGAAGCTTTCTTT. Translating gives CASSFRSGTGFEPEAFF.

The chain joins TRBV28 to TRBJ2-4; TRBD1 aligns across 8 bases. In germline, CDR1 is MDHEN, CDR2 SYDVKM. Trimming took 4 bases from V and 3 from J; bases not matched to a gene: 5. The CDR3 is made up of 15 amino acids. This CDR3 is CASSSMDRDKNIQYF. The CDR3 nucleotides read TGTGCCAGCAGTTCCATGGACAGGGACAAAAACATTCAGTACTTC.

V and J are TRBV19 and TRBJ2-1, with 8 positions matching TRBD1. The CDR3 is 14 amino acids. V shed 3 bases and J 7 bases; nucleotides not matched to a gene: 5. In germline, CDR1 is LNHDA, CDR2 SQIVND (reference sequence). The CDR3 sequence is CASSMWTGRNEQFF. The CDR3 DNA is TGTGCCAGTAGTATGTGGACAGGGAGGAATGAGCAGTTCTTC.

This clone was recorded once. The CDR3 protein is CASSPGLAGETDTQYF. The CDR3 DNA sequence: TGTGCCAGCAGCCCTGGACTAGCGGGTGAAACAGATACGCAGTATTTT. This chain links TRBV11-3 with TRBJ2-3; TRBD2 matches at 11 bases. The CDR3 consists of 16 residues. Germline CDR1 and CDR2: SGHNT and YENEEA. The V and J ends lost 5 bases and 3 bases, in that order; junction bases with no gene match: 7.

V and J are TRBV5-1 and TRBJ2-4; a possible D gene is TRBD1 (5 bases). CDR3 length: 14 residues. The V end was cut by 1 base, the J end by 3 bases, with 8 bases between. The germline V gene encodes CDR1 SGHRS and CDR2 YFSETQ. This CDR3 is CASSLLGHKNIQYF. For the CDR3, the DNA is TGCGCCAGCAGCTTGTTGGGGCACAAAAACATTCAGTACTTC.

CDR3: CASSTGAAGELFF. As DNA, the CDR3 is TGTGCCAGCAGTACAGGGGCGGCCGGGGAGCTGTTTTTT. The J gene is TRBJ2-2, the V gene TRBV6-1; TRBD1 matches at 7 bases. Germline assignment: CDR1 MNHNS and CDR2 SASEGT. There are 13 residues in the CDR3. V dropped 5 bases and J dropped 6; count of bases not matched to a gene: 3.

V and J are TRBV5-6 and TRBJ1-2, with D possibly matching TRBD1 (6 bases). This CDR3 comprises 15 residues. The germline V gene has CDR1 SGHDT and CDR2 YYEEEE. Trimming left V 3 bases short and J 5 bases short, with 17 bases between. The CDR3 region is CASSSGTSTNYGYTF. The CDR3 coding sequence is TGTGCCAGCAGCTCGGGGACATCGACAAATTATGGCTACACCTTC.

The CDR3 coding sequence is TGTGCCAGCAGCCAAGACCGCAGTGACAAGTATGGCTACACCTTC. Translating gives CASSQDRSDKYGYTF. This chain joins TRBV4-2 and TRBJ1-2; D unresolved. V was shortened by 0 bases and J by 5 bases, with 13 bases between the two germline ends. Germline lookup yields CDR1 LGHNA and CDR2 YNFKEQ. This CDR3 comprises 15 residues.

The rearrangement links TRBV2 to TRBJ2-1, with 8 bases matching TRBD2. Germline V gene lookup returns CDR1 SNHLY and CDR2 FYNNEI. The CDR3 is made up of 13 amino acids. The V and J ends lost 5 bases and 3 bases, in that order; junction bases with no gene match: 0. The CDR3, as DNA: TGTGCCAGCAGTAGCGGGGGCTACAATGAGCAGTTCTTC. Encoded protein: CASSSGGYNEQFF.

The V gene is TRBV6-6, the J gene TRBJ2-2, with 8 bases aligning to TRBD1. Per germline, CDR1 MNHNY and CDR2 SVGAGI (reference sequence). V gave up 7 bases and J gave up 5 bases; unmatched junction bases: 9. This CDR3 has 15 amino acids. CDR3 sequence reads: CASIVGTGRTGELFF. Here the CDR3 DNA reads TGTGCCAGCATAGTCGGGACAGGCCGGACCGGGGAGCTGTTTTTT.

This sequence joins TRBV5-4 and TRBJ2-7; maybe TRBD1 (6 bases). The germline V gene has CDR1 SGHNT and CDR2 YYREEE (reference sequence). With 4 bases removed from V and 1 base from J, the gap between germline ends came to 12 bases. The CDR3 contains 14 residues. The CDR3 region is CASSPGARSYEQYF. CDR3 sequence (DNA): TGTGCCAGCAGCCCAGGGGCAAGGTCCTACGAGCAGTACTTC.

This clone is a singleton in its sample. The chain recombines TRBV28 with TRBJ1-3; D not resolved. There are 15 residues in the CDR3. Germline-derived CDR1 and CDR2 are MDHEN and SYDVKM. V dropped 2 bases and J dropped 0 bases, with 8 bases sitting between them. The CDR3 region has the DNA TGTGCCAGCAGTTTACAGAAAAACTCTGGAAACACCATATATTTT. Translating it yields CASSLQKNSGNTIYF.

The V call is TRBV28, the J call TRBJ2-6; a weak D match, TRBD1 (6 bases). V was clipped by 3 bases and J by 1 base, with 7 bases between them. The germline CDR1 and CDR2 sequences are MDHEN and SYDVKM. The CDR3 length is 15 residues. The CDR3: CASSFTGSGANVLTF. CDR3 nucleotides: TGTGCCAGCAGTTTTACAGGGTCTGGGGCCAACGTCCTGACTTTC.

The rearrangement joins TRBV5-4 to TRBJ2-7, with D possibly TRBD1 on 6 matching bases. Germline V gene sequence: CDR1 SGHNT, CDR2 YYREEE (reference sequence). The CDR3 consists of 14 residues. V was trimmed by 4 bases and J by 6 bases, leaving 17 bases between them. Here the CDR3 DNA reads TGTGCCAGCAGCCACCTCCGGGGACACCGCGAGCAGTACTTC. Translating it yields CASSHLRGHREQYF.

CDR3 in DNA: TGTGCCAGCAGCTTACAGATCACAGGGTCTGTAGCGGCTTTCTTT. The encoded protein is CASSLQITGSVAAFF. V is TRBV7-2 and J is TRBJ1-1, with TRBD1 as a possible D gene (6 bases). The germline V gene has CDR1 SGHTA and CDR2 FQGNSA. Trimming removed 2 bases at V and 11 bases at J, with 21 bases between. This CDR3 has 15 amino acids.

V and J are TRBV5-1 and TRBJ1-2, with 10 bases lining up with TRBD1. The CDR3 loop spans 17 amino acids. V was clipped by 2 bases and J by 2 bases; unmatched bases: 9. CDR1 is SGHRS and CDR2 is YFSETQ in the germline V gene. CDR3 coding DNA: TGCGCCAGCAGCTTCAACCCCGGGACAGGGGTAAACTATGGCTACACCTTC. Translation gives CASSFNPGTGVNYGYTF.

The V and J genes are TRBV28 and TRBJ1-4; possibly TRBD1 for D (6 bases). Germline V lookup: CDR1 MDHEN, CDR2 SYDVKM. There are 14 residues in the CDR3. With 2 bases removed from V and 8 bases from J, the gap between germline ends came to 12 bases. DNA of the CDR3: TGTGCCAGCAGTTTAGGGGGCCGAGGGGAAAAACTGTTTTTT. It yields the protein CASSLGGRGEKLFF.

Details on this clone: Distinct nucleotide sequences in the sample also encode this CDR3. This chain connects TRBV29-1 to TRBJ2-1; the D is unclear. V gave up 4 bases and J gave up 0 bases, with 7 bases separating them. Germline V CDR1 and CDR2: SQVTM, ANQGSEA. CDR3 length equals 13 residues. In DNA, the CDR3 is TGCAGCGTTGTACAAAGCTCCTACAATGAGCAGTTCTTC. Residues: CSVVQSSYNEQFF.

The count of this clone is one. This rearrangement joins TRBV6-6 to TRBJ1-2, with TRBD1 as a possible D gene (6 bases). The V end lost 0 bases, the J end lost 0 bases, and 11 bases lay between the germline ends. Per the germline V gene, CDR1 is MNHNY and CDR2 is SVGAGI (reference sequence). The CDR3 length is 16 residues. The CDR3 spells CASSYSLGQPNYGYTF. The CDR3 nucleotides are TGTGCCAGCAGTTACTCATTAGGACAGCCTAACTATGGCTACACCTTC.

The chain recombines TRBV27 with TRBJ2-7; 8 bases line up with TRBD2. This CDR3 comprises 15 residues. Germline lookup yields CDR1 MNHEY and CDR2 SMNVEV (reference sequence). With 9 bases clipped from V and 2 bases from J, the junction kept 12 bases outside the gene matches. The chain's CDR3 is CASSRGGTLPYEQYF. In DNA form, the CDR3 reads TGTGCCAGTTCCCGGGGGGGAACCTTGCCCTACGAGCAGTACTTC.

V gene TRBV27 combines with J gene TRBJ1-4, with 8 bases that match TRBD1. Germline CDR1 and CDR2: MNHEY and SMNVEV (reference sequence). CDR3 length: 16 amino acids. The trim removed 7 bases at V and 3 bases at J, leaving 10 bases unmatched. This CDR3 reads CASKLTGVASNEKLFF. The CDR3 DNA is TGTGCCAGCAAGCTGACAGGGGTGGCGTCTAATGAAAAACTGTTTTTT. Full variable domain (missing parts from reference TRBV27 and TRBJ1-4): EAQVTQNPRYLITVTGKKLTVTCSQNMNHEYMSWYRQDPGLGLRQIYYSMNVEVTDKGDVPEGYKVSRKEKRNFPLILESPSPNQTSLYFCASKLTGVASNEKLFFGSGTQLSVL.

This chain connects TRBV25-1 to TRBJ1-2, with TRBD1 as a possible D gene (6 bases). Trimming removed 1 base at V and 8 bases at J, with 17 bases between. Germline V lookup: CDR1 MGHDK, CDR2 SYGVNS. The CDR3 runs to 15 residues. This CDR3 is CASSEFSGEGYGYTF. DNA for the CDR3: TGTGCCAGCAGTGAATTTTCAGGGGAAGGCTACGGCTACACCTTC.

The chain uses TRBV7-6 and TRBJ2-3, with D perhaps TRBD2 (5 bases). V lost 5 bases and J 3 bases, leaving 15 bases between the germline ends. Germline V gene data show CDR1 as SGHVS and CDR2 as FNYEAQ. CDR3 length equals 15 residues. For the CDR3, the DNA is TGTGCCAGCAGCCCCCCCATCCCGGGGACAGATACGCAGTATTTT. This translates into CASSPPIPGTDTQYF.

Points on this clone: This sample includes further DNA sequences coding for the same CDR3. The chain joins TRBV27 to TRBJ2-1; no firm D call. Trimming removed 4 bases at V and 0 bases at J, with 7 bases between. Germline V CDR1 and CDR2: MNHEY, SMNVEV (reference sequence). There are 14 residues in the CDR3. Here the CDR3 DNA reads TGTGCCAGCAGTTCCGATAGCTCCTACAATGAGCAGTTCTTC. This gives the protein CASSSDSSYNEQFF.

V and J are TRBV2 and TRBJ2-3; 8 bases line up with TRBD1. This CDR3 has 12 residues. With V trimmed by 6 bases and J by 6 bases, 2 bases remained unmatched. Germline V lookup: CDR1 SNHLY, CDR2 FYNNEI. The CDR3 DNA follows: TGTGCCAGCAGAAACAGGGGGGATACGCAGTATTTT. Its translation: CASRNRGDTQYF.

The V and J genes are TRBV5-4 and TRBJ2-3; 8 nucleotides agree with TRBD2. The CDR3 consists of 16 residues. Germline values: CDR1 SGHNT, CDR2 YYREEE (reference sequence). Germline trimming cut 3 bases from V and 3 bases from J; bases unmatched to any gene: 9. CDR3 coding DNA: TGTGCCAGCAGCTGGGGTGGGATAGCGGGGACAGATACGCAGTATTTT. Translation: CASSWGGIAGTDTQYF.